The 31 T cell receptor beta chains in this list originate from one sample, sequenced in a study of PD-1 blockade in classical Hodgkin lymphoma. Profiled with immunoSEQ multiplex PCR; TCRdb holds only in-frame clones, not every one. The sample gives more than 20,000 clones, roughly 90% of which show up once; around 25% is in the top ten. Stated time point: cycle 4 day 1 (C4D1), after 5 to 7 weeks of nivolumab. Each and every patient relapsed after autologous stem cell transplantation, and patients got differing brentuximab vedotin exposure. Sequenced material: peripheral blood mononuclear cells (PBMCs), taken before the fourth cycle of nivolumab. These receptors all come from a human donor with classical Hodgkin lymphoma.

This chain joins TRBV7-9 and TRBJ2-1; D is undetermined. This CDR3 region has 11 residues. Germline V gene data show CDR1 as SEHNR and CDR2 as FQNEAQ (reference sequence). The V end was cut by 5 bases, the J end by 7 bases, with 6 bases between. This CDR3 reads CASSPRNEQFF. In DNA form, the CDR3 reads TGTGCCAGCAGCCCGCGGAATGAGCAGTTCTTC.

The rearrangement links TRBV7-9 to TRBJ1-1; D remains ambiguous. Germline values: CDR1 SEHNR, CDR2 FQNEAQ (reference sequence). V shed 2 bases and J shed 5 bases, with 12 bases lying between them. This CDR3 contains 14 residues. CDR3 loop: CASSLSLGRTEAFF. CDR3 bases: TGTGCCAGCAGCTTATCGCTCGGGCGGACTGAAGCTTTCTTT.

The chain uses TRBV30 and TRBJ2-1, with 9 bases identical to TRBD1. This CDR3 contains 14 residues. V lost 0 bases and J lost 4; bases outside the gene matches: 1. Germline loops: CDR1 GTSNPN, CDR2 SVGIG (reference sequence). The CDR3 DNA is TGTGCCTGGAGTGTGGGACAGGGTTACAATGAGCAGTTCTTC. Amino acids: CAWSVGQGYNEQFF.

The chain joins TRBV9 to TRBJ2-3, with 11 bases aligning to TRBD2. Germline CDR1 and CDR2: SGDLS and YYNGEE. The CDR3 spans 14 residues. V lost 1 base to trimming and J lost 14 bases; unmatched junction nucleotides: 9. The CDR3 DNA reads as TGTGCCAGCAGCGTAACTAGCGGGGGCCCAACCTCGTATTTT. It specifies CASSVTSGGPTSYF. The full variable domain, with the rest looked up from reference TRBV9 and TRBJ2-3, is DSGVTQTPKHLITATGQRVTLRCSPRSGDLSVYWYQQSLDQGLQFLIQYYNGEERAKGNILERFSAQQFPDLHSELNLSSLELGDSALYFCASSVTSGGPTSYFGPGTRLTVL.

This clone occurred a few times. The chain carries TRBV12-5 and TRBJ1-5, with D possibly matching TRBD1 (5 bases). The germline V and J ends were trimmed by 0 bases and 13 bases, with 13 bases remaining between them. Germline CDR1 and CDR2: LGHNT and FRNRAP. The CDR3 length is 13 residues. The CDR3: CASGLVGANIQHF. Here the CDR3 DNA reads TGTGCTAGTGGTTTGGTAGGGGCCAACATACAGCATTTT.

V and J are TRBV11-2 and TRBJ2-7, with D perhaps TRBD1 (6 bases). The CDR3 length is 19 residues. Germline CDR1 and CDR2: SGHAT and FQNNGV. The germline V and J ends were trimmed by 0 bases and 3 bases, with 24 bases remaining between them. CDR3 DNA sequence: TGTGCCAGCAGCTTAGATGATACAGGGTGGCCTGGAATCCGCTACGAGCAGTACTTC. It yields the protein CASSLDDTGWPGIRYEQYF.

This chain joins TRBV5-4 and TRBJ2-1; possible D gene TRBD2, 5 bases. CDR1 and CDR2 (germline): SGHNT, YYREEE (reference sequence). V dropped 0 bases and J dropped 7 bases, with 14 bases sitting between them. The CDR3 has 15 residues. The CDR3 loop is CASSLVLRGRNEQFF. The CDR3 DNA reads TGTGCCAGCAGCTTGGTTCTCCGGGGAAGGAATGAGCAGTTCTTC.

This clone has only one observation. Here the CDR3 reads CASSAKGTGVYEQYF. CDR3 DNA: TGTGCCAGCAGTGCAAAGGGGACAGGGGTCTACGAGCAGTACTTC. The chain combines TRBV2 with TRBJ2-7, with 10 bases lining up with TRBD1. The germline gives CDR1 SNHLY, CDR2 FYNNEI. Losses at the gene ends were 4 bases for V and 3 bases for J; bases not matched to a gene: 6. The CDR3 contains 15 residues.

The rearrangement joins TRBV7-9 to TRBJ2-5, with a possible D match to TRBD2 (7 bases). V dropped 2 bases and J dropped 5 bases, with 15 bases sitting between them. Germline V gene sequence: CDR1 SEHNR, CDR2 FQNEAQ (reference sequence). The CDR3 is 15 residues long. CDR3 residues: CASSLRSQGGETQYF. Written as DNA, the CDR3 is TGTGCCAGCAGCTTAAGGTCACAGGGAGGGGAGACCCAGTACTTC. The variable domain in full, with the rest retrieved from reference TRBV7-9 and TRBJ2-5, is DTGVSQNPRHKITKRGQNVTFRCDPISEHNRLYWYRQTLGQGPEFLTYFQNEAQLEKSRLLSDRFSAERPKGSFSTLEIQRTEQGDSAMYLCASSLRSQGGETQYFGPGTRLLVL.

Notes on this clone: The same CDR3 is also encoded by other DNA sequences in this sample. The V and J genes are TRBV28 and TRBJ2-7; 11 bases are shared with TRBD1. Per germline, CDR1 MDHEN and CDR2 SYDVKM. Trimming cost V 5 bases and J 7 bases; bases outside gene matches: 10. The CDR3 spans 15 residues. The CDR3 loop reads CASSLAGTGGGEQYF. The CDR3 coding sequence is TGTGCCAGCAGTCTTGCCGGGACAGGGGGTGGAGAGCAGTACTTC. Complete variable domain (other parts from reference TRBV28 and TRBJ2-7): DVKVTQSSRYLVKRTGEKVFLECVQDMDHENMFWYRQDPGLGLRLIYFSYDVKMKEKGDIPEGYSVSREKKERFSLILESASTNQTSMYLCASSLAGTGGGEQYFGPGTRLTVT.

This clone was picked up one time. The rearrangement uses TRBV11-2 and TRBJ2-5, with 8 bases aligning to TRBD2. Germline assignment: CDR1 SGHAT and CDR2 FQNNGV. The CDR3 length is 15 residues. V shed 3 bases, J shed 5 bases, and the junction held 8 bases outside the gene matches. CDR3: CASSFSAGGLETQYF. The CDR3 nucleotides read TGTGCCAGCAGCTTTAGTGCGGGGGGCTTGGAGACCCAGTACTTC.

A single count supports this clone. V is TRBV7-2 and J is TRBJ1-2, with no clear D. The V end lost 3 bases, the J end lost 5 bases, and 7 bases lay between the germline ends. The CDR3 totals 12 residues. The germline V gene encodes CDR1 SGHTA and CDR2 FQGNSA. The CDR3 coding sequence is TGTGCCAGCAGCTTTTCCACATATGGCTACACCTTC. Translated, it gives CASSFSTYGYTF.

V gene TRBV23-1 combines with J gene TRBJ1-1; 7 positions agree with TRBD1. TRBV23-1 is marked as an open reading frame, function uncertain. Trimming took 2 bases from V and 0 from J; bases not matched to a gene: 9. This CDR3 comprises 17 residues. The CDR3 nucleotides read TGCGCCAGCAGTCAACCCAGACAGGGTGAGATGAACACTGAAGCTTTCTTT. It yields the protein CASSQPRQGEMNTEAFF.

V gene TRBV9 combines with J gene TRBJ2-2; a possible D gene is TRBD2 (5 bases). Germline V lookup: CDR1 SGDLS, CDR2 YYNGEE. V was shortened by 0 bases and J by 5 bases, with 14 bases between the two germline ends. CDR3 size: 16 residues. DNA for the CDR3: TGTGCCAGCAGCGTAGCGGCCGCGGGTGCAACCGGGGAGCTGTTTTTT. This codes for CASSVAAAGATGELFF. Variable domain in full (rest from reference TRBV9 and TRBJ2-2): DSGVTQTPKHLITATGQRVTLRCSPRSGDLSVYWYQQSLDQGLQFLIQYYNGEERAKGNILERFSAQQFPDLHSELNLSSLELGDSALYFCASSVAAAGATGELFFGEGSRLTVL.

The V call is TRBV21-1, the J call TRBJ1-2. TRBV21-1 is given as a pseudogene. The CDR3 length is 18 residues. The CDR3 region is CASSGLGLVRRRNYGYTF. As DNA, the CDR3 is TGTGCCAGCAGCGGCCTCGGGTTGGTACGCCGAAGGAACTATGGCTACACCTTC.

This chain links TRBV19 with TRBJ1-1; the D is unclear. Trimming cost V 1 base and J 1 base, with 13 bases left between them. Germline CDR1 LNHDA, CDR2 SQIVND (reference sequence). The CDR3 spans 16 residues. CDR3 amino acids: CASSIGVGRANTEAFF. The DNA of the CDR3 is TGTGCCAGTAGTATAGGAGTAGGCAGAGCGAACACTGAAGCTTTCTTT.

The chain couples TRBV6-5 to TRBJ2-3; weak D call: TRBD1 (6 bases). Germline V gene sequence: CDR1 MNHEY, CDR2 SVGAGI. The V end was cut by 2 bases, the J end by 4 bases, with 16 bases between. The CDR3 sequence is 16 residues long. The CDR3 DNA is TGTGCCAGCAGTTACGCGACAGGCGCTAACCCAGATACGCAGTATTTT. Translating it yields CASSYATGANPDTQYF.

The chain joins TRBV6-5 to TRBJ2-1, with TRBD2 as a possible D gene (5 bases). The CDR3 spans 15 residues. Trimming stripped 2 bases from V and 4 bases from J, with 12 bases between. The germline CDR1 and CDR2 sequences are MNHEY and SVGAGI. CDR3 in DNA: TGTGCCAGCAGTTACCTGCGGGCACTTTACAATGAGCAGTTCTTC. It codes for CASSYLRALYNEQFF.

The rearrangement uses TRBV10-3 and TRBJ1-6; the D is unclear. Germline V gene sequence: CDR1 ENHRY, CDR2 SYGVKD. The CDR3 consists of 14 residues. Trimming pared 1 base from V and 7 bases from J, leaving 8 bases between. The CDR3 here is CAISELNGNSPLHF. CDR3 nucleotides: TGTGCCATCAGTGAGTTGAACGGAAATTCACCCCTCCACTTT.

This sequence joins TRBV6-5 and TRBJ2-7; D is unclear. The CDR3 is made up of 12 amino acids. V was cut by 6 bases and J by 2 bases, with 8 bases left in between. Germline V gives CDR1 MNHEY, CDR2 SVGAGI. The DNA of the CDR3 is TGTGCCAGCAGGACCGTGGCCTACGAGCAGTACTTC. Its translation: CASRTVAYEQYF.

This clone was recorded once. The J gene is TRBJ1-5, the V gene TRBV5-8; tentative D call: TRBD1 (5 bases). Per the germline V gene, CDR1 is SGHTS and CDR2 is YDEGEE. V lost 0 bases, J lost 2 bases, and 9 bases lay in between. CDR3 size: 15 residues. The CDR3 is CASSLGGAGNQPQHF. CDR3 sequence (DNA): TGTGCCAGCAGCTTGGGAGGGGCGGGCAATCAGCCCCAGCATTTT.

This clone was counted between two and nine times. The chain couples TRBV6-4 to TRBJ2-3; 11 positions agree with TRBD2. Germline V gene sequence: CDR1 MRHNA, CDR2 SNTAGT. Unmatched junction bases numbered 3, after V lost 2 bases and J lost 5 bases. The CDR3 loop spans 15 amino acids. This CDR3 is CASSDTSGGLDTQYF. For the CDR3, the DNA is TGTGCCAGCAGTGACACTAGCGGGGGTCTAGATACGCAGTATTTT.

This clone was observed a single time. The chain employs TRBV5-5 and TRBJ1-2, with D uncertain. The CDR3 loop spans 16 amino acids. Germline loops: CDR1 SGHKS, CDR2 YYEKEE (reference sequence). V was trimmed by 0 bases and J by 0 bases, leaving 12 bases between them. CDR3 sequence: CASSLDPRDANYGYTF. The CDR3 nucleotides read TGTGCCAGCAGCTTGGACCCCAGAGATGCTAACTATGGCTACACCTTC.

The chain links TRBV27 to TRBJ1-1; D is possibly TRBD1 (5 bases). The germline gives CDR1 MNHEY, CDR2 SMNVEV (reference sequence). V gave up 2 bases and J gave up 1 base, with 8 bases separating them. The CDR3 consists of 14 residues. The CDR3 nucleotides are TGTGCCAGCAGTTTAGCGGGGGGGAACACTGAAGCTTTCTTT. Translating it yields CASSLAGGNTEAFF.

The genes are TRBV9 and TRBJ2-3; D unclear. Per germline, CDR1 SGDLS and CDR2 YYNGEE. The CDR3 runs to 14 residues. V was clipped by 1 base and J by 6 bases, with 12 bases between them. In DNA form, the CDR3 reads TGTGCCAGCAGCGTAACAAGCTTTGGGGATACGCAGTATTTT. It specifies CASSVTSFGDTQYF.

The CDR3 nucleotides read TGCGCCAGCAGCTTGGGTCCAGGGGGCTTCTACGAGCAGTACTTC. Residues: CASSLGPGGFYEQYF. The chain has TRBV5-1 and TRBJ2-7; TRBD1 matches at 8 bases. The CDR3 runs 15 residues. The junction had 5 bases not matched to a gene; V was cut back by 0 bases and J by 3 bases. CDR1 and CDR2 from the germline V gene are SGHRS and YFSETQ.

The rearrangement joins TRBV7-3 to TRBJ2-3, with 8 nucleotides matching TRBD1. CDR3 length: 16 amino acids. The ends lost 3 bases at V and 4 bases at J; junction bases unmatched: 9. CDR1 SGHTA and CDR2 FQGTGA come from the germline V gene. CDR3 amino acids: CASSLDRASGADTQYF. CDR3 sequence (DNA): TGTGCCAGCAGCTTGGACAGGGCCTCGGGGGCAGATACGCAGTATTTT.

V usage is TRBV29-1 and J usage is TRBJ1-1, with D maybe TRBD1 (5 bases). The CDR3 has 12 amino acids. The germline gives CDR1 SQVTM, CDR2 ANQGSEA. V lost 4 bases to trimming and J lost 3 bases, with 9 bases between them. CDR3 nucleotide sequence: TGCAGCGTTGGACTGGGGGACACTGAAGCTTTCTTT. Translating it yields CSVGLGDTEAFF.

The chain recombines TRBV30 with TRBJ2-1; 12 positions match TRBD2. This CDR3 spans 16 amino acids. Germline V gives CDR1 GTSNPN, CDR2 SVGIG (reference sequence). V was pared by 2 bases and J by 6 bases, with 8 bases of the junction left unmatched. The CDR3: CAWSPWTSGKANEQFF. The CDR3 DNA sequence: TGTGCCTGGAGTCCTTGGACTAGCGGGAAGGCCAATGAGCAGTTCTTC.

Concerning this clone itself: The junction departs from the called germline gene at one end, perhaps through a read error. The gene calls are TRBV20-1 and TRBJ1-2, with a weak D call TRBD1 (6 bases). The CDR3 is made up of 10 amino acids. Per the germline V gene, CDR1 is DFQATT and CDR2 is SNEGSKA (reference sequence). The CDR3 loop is CSANLGTSIF. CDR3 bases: TGCAGTGCTAATCTTGGGACATCAATCTTC.

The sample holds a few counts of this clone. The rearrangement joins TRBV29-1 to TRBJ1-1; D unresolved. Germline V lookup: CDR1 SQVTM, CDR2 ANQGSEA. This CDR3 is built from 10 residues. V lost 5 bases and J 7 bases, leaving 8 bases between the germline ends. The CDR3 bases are TGCAGCGTTTATCTGGTTGAAGCTTTCTTT. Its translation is CSVYLVEAFF.